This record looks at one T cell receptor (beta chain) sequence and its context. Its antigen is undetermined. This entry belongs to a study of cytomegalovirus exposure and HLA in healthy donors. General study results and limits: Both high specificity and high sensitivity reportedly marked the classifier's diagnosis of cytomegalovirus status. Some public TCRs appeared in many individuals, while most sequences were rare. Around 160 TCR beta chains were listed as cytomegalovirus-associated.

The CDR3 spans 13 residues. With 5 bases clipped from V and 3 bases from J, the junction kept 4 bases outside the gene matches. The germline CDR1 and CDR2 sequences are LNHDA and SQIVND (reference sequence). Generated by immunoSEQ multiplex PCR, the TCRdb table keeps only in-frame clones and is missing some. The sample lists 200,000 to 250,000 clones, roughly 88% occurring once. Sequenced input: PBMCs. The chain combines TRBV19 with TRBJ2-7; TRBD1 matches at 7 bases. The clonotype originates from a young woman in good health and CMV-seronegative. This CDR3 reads CASSSHRGYEQYF. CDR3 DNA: TGTGCCAGTAGTTCCCACAGGGGCTACGAGCAGTACTTC.